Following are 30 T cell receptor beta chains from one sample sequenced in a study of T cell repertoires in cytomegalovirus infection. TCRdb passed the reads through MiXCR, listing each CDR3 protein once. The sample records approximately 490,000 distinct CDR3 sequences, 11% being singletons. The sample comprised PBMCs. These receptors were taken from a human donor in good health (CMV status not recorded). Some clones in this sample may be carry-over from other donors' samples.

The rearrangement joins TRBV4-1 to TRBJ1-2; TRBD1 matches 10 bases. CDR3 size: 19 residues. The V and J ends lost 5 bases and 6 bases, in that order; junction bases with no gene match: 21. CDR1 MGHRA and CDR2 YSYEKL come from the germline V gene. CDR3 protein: CASSCILKTGGAGSHGYTF. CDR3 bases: TGCGCCAGCAGCTGTATACTTAAGACAGGGGGCGCAGGTTCACATGGCTACACCTTC.

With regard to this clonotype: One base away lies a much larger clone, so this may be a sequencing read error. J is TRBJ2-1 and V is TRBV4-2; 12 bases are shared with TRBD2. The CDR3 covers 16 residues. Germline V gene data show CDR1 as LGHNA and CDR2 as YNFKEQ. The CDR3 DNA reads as TGTGCCAGCAGCCAAGAAACTAGCGGGAGGTCCAATGTGCAGTTCTTC. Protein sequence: CASSQETSGRSNVQFF.

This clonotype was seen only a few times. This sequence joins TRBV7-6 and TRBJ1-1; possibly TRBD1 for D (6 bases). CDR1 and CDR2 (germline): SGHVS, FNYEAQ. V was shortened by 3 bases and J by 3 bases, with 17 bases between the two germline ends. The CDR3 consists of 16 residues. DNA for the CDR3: TGTGCCAGCAGCTTTTTCCCCCAGGGGCCGGACACTGAAGCTTTCTTT. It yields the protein CASSFFPQGPDTEAFF. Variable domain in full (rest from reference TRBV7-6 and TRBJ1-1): GAGVSQSPRYKVTKRGQDVALRCDPISGHVSLYWYRQALGQGPEFLTYFNYEAQQDKSGLPNDRFSAERPEGSISTLTIQRTEQRDSAMYRCASSFFPQGPDTEAFFGQGTRLTVV.

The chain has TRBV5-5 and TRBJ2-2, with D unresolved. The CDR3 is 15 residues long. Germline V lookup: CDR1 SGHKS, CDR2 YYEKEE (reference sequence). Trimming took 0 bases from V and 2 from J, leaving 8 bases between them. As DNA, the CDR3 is TGTGCCAGCAGCTTGGTTGGGCCTAACACCGGGGAGCTGTTTTTT. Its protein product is CASSLVGPNTGELFF.

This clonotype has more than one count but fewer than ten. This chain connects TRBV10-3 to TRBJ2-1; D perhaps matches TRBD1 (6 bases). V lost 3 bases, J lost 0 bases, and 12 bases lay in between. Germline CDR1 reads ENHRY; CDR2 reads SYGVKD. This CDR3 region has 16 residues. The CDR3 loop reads CAISDSTGSSYNEQFF. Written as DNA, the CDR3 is TGTGCCATCAGTGATTCAACAGGGAGCTCCTACAATGAGCAGTTCTTC.

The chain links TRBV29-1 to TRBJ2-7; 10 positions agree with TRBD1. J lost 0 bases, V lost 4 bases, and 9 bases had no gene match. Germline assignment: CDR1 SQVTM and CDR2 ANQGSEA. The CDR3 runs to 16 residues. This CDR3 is CSVGGPGQGSSYEQYF. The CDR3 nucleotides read TGCAGCGTTGGGGGCCCGGGACAGGGGTCCTCCTACGAGCAGTACTTC.

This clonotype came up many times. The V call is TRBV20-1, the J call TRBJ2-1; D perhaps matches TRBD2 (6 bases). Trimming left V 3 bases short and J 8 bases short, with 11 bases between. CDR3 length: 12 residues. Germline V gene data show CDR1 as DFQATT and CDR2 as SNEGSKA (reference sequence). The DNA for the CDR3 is TGCAGTGCTAGCCGCGGAGGGGATGAGCAGTTCTTC. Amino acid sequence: CSASRGGDEQFF.

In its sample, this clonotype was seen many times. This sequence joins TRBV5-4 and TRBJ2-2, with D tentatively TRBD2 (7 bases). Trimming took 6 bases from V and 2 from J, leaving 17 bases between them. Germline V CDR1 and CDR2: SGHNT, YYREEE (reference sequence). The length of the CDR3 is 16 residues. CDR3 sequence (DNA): TGTGCCAGCACCTTCGGCGGGGGCCTTAACACCGGGGAGCTGTTTTTT. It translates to CASTFGGGLNTGELFF.

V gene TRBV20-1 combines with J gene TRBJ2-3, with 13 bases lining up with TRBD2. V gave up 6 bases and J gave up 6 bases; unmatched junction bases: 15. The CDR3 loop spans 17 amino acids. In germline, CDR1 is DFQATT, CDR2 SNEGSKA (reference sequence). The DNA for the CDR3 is TGCAGTGCAACCTCTTTCCGACTAGCGGGAGGTCGGGATACGCAGTATTTT. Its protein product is CSATSFRLAGGRDTQYF.

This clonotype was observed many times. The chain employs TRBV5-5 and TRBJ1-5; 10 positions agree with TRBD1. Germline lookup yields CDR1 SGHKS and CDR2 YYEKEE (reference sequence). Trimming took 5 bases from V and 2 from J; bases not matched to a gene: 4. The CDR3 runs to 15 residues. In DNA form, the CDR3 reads TGTGCCAGCAGTTGGGACAGGGGAGGCAATCAGCCCCAGCATTTT. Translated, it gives CASSWDRGGNQPQHF.

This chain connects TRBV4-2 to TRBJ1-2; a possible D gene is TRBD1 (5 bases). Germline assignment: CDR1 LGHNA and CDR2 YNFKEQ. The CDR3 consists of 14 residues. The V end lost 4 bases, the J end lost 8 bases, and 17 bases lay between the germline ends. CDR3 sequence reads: CASSPEAGLRGYTF. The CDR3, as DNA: TGTGCCAGCAGCCCGGAGGCAGGGCTCAGAGGCTACACCTTC.

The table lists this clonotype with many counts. DNA of the CDR3: TGTGCCAGCAGCTCATTTCCGAGTGGGGGAGGCTCTGAAGCTTTCTTT. Translation gives CASSSFPSGGGSEAFF. The chain combines TRBV7-2 with TRBJ1-1; tentatively, D is TRBD1 (5 bases). This CDR3 spans 16 amino acids. The ends were cut back, 4 bases at V and 6 bases at J, with 21 bases in the middle. The germline V gene encodes CDR1 SGHTA and CDR2 FQGNSA.

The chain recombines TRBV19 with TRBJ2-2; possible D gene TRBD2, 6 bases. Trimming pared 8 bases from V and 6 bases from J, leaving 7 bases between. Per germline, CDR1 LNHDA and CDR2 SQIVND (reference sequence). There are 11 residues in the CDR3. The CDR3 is CASAGSGELFF. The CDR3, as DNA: TGTGCCAGTGCGGGGTCCGGGGAGCTGTTTTTT.

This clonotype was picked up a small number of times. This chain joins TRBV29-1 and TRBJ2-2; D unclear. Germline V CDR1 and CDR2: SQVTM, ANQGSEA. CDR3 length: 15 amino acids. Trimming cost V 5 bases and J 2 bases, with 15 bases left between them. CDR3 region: CSVRTASANTGELFF. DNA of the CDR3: TGCAGCGTTCGTACGGCCTCCGCAAACACCGGGGAGCTGTTTTTT.

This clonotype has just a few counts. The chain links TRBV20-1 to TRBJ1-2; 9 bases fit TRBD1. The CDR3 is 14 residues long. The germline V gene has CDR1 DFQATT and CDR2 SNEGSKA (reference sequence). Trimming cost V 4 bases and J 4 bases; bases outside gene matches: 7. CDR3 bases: TGCAGTGCTATTACAGGGGGCCGTGGCTATGGCTACACCTTC. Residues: CSAITGGRGYGYTF.

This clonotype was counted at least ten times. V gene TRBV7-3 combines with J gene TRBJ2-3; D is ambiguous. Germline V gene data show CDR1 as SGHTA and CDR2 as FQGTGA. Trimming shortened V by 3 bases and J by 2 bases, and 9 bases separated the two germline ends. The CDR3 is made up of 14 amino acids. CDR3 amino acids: CASSFAALTDTQYF. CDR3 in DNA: TGTGCCAGCAGCTTTGCAGCGCTCACAGATACGCAGTATTTT.

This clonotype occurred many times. The CDR3 loop reads CASRKIDNEQFF. As DNA, the CDR3 is TGTGCCAGCAGAAAGATCGACAATGAGCAGTTCTTC. This chain connects TRBV7-9 to TRBJ2-1, with D uncertain. Germline V gene lookup returns CDR1 SEHNR and CDR2 FQNEAQ (reference sequence). V lost 6 bases and J 5 bases, leaving 8 bases between the germline ends. There are 12 residues in the CDR3.

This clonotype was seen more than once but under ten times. The CDR3 nucleotides read TGTGCCAGCAGCCCTAGACAGGGAGAGACCCAGTACTTC. Protein product: CASSPRQGETQYF. The J gene is TRBJ2-5, the V gene TRBV3-1; 7 bases fit TRBD1. Germline V gene lookup returns CDR1 LGHDT and CDR2 YNNKEL (reference sequence). The trim removed 4 bases at V and 4 bases at J, leaving 3 bases unmatched. CDR3 size: 13 residues.

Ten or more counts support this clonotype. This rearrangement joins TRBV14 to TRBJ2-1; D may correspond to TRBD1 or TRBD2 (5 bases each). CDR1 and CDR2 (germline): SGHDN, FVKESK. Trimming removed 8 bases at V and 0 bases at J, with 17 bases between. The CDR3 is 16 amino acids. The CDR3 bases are TGTGCCAGCTCGGTTCCGGGACGCTACTCCTACAATGAGCAGTTCTTC. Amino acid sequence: CASSVPGRYSYNEQFF.

CDR3 DNA sequence: TGTGCCAGTAGTATAAAGCCGCTCCGGGACATAAACTACAATGAGCAGTTCTTC. Protein sequence: CASSIKPLRDINYNEQFF. The chain employs TRBV19 and TRBJ2-1, with D possibly TRBD1 on 6 matching bases. Germline loops: CDR1 LNHDA, CDR2 SQIVND (reference sequence). The CDR3 spans 18 residues. Deletions cut 2 bases from V and 3 bases from J, with 20 bases between.

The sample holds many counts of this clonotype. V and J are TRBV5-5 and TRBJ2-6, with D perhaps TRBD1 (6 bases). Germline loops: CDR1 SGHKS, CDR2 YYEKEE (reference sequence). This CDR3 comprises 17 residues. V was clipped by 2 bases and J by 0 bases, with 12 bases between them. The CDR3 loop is CASSFRTVSSGANVLTF. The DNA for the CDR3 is TGTGCCAGCAGCTTTCGGACAGTAAGCTCTGGGGCCAACGTCCTGACTTTC.

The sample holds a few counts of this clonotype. CDR3 in DNA: TGTGCCAGCAGCCAAGAGGGCCAGGGGAACCCCCAGGAGCAGTTCTTC. Translating gives CASSQEGQGNPQEQFF. J is TRBJ2-1 and V is TRBV14; D possibly corresponds to TRBD1 (6 bases). The CDR3 consists of 16 residues. Trimming stripped 0 bases from V and 10 bases from J, with 19 bases between. The germline V gene encodes CDR1 SGHDN and CDR2 FVKESK.

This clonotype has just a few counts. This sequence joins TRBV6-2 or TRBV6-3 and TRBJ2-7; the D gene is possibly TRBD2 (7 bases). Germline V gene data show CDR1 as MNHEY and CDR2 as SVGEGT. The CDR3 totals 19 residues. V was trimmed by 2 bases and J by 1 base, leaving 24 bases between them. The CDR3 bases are TGTGCCAGCAGTTACAGGTTCCGAGGGGGGGCTCCGACTTCCTACGAGCAGTACTTC. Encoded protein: CASSYRFRGGAPTSYEQYF.

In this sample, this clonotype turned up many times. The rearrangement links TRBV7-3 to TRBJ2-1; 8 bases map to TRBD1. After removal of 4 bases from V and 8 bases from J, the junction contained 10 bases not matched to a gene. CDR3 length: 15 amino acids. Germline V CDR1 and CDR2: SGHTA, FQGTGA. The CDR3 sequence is CASSSRQGRGDEQFF. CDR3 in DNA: TGTGCCAGCAGCTCGCGACAGGGGAGAGGGGATGAGCAGTTCTTC. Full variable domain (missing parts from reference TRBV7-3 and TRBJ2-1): GAGVSQTPSNKVTEKGKYVELRCDPISGHTALYWYRQSLGQGPEFLIYFQGTGAADDSGLPNDRFFAVRPEGSVSTLKIQRTERGDSAVYLCASSSRQGRGDEQFFGPGTRLTVL.

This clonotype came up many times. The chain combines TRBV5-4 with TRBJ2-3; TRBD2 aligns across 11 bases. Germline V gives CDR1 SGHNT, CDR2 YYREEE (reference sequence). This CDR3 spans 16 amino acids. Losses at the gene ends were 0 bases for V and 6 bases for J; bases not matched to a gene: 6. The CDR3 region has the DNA TGTGCCAGCAGCTTGGGTGCTAGCGGGAGGATGGATACGCAGTATTTT. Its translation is CASSLGASGRMDTQYF.

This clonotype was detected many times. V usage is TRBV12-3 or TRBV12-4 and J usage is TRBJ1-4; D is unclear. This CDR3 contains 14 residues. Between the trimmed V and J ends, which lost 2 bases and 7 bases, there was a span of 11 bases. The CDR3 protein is CASSLSPLAEKLFF. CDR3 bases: TGTGCCAGCAGTTTATCCCCGCTAGCTGAAAAACTGTTTTTT.

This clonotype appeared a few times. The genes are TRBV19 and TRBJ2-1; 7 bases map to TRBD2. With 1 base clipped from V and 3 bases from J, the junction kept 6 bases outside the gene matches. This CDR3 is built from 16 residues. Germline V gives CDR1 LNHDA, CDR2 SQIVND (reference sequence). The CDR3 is CASSIGGDYIYNEQFF. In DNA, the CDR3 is TGTGCCAGTAGTATAGGGGGGGACTACATCTACAATGAGCAGTTCTTC. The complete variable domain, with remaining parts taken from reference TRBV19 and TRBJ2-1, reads DGGITQSPKYLFRKEGQNVTLSCEQNLNHDAMYWYRQDPGQGLRLIYYSQIVNDFQKGDIAEGYSVSREKKESFPLTVTSAQKNPTAFYLCASSIGGDYIYNEQFFGPGTRLTVL.

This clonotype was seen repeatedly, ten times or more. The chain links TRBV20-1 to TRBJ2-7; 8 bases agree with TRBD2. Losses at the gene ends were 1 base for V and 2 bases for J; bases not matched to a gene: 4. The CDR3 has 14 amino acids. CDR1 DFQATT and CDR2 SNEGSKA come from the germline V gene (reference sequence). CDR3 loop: CSARVPSGPYEQYF. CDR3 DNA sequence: TGCAGTGCTAGAGTACCTAGCGGGCCCTACGAGCAGTACTTC.

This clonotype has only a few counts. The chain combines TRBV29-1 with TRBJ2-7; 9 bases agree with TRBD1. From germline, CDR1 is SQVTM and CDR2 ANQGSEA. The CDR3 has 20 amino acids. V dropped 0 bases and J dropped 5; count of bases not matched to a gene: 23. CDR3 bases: TGCAGCGTTGAAGAGCAACCCGGGACAGGGACTAAGACGGGGGTGGACGAGCAGTACTTC. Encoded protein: CSVEEQPGTGTKTGVDEQYF.

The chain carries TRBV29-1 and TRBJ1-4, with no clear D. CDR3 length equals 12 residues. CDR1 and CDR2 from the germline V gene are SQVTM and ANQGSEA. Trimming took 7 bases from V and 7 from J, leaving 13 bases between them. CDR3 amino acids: CSAGEVREKLFF. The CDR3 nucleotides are TGCAGCGCCGGAGAGGTTCGTGAAAAACTGTTTTTT. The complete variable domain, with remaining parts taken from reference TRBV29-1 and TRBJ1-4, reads SAVISQKPSRDICQRGTSLTIQCQVDSQVTMMFWYRQQPGQSLTLIATANQGSEATYESGFVIDKFPISRPNLTFSTLTVSNMSPEDSSIYLCSAGEVREKLFFGSGTQLSVL.